This T cell receptor beta chain is drawn from a study of T cell repertoires in cytomegalovirus infection. Overall study context: It was the public TCR beta signatures that indicated both CMV infection and matching HLA type. Study outcomes and limitations: Frequencies of public TCR beta families were cumulated, and this identified carriers of CMV plus the relevant HLA.

Using its own MiXCR run on the reads, TCRdb lists one record per CDR3 protein. The sample carries around 770,000 distinct CDR3 sequences, roughly 28% recorded once. The length of the CDR3 is 15 residues. Germline-derived CDR1 and CDR2 are SGHRS and YFSETQ. Trimming pared 0 bases from V and 2 bases from J, leaving 12 bases between. Worth noting for this clonotype: Its antigen is currently unknown.

The source material was cultured CD8+ T cells from PBMCs, sampled from culture after CMV antigen stimulation. The receptor was isolated from a human donor in good health (CMV status not recorded). Some clones in this sample may be carry-over from other donors' samples. The chain combines TRBV5-1 with TRBJ2-7, with a possible D match to TRBD1 (5 bases). This CDR3 reads CASSLGGHGPYEQYF. DNA of the CDR3: TGCGCCAGCAGCTTGGGTGGACACGGACCCTACGAGCAGTACTTC.